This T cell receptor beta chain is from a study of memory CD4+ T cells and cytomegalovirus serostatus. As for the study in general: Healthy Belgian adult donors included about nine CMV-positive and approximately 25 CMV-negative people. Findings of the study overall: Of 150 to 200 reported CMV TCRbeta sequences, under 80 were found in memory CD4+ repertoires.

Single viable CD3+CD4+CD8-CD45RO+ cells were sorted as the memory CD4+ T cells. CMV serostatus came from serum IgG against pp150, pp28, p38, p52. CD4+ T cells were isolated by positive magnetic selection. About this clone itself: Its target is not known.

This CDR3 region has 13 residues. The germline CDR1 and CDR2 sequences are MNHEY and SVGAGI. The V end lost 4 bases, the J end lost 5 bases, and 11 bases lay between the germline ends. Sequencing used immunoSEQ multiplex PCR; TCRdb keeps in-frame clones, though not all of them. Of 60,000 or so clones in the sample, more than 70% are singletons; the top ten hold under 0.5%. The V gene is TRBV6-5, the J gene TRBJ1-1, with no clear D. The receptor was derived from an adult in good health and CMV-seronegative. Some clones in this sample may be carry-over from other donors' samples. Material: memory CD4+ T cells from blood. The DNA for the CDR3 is TGTGCCAGCAGTTCCGGCGGAGTAACTGAAGCTTTCTTT. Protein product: CASSSGGVTEAFF.